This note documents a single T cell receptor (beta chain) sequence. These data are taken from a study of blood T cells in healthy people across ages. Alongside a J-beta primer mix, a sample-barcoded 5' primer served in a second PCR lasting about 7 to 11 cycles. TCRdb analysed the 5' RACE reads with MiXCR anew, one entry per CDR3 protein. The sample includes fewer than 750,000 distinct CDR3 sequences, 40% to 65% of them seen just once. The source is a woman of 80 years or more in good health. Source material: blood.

CDR3 in amino acids: CASSLQGTGNIQYF. The CDR3 coding sequence is TGTGCCAGCAGTTTACAGGGGACCGGGAACATTCAGTACTTC. This chain connects TRBV27 to TRBJ2-4; maybe TRBD1 (6 bases). V lost 2 bases, J lost 7 bases, and 12 bases lay in between. Germline CDR1 MNHEY, CDR2 SMNVEV (reference sequence). The CDR3 is made up of 14 amino acids.